These 20 T cell receptor beta chains originate from one sample sequenced in a study of blood T cells in healthy people across ages. A sample-barcoded 5' primer and a J-beta primer mix were used in a second PCR of roughly 6 to 11 cycles. TCRdb itself ran the 5' RACE reads through MiXCR, one entry per CDR3 protein. The table records some 900,000 distinct CDR3 sequences, 45% to 50% of them present only once. Sequenced: blood. These receptors came from a man younger than 40 in good health.

J is TRBJ1-1 and V is TRBV6-2 or TRBV6-3; TRBD1 might be the D (5 bases). The V end lost 2 bases, the J end lost 1 base, and 17 bases lay between the germline ends. Germline V gene lookup returns CDR1 MNHEY and CDR2 SVGEGT. This CDR3 comprises 17 residues. CDR3: CASSYPDGGWANTEAFF. The CDR3 DNA reads as TGTGCCAGCAGTTACCCCGACGGGGGTTGGGCGAACACTGAAGCTTTCTTT.

The chain's CDR3 is CASSFDSGAANEKLFF. The CDR3 region has the DNA TGCGCCAGCAGCTTCGATTCAGGGGCTGCTAATGAAAAACTGTTTTTT. The chain uses TRBV5-1 and TRBJ1-4, with D possibly being TRBD1 (6 bases). This CDR3 comprises 16 residues. Per germline, CDR1 SGHRS and CDR2 YFSETQ. Deletions cut 2 bases from V and 3 bases from J, with 14 bases between.

A word on this clonotype: An end of the junction does not agree with germline; a read error may underlie this. The V gene is TRBV27, the J gene TRBJ2-1; the match to TRBD1 covers 10 bases. The end of the DNA aligns better with TRBJ2-7, so the J call may be wrong. This CDR3 has 13 residues. Germline lookup yields CDR1 MNHEY and CDR2 SMNVEV (reference sequence). The CDR3 protein is CAGRQGAYNEQYF. CDR3 nucleotides: TGTGCCGGCAGACAGGGGGCCTACAATGAGCAGTACTTC.

This clonotype was observed at least ten times. The chain combines TRBV3-1 with TRBJ2-3, with D perhaps TRBD2 (5 bases). This CDR3 comprises 17 residues. The germline gives CDR1 LGHDT, CDR2 YNNKEL (reference sequence). V lost 1 base, J lost 0 bases, and 14 bases lay in between. In DNA form, the CDR3 reads TGTGCCAGCAGCCAAGGTCTTGGGCTAGCTAGCACAGATACGCAGTATTTT. It specifies CASSQGLGLASTDTQYF.

This chain connects TRBV4-1 to TRBJ2-5; 7 nucleotides line up with TRBD1. With V trimmed by 6 bases and J by 1 base, 8 bases remained unmatched. CDR3 length: 15 residues. Germline V lookup: CDR1 MGHRA, CDR2 YSYEKL. The CDR3 spells CASSIGTDFQETQYF. CDR3 in DNA: TGCGCCAGCAGTATCGGGACAGACTTCCAAGAGACCCAGTACTTC.

This sequence joins TRBV6-5 and TRBJ1-6; D call uncertain. CDR1 is MNHEY and CDR2 is SVGAGI in the germline V gene. This CDR3 comprises 14 residues. The V end was cut by 0 bases, the J end by 8 bases, with 8 bases between. CDR3: CASSYSTSDSPLHF. In nucleotides, the CDR3 is TGTGCCAGCAGTTACTCTACCTCCGATTCACCCCTCCACTTT.

The genes are TRBV6-6 and TRBJ2-7; 7 bases are shared with TRBD2. The DNA matches TRBJ2-4 better at its end, which makes the J call doubtful. Per germline, CDR1 MNHNY and CDR2 SVGAGI (reference sequence). The length of the CDR3 is 14 residues. The CDR3 sequence is CASSSSGVENIQYF. CDR3 in DNA: TGTGCCAGCAGTAGCAGCGGGGTCGAAAACATTCAGTACTTC.

The V call is TRBV4-2, the J call TRBJ1-3; D is undetermined. V was clipped by 0 bases and J by 8 bases, with 8 bases between them. CDR3 length: 13 residues. The germline gives CDR1 LGHNA, CDR2 YNFKEQ. CDR3 region: CASSQDSWDTIYF. DNA for the CDR3: TGTGCCAGCAGCCAAGATTCCTGGGACACCATATATTTT.

This sequence joins TRBV29-1 and TRBJ2-1; D gene uncertain. Trimming removed 4 bases at V and 0 bases at J, with 16 bases between. CDR1 SQVTM and CDR2 ANQGSEA come from the germline V gene. The CDR3 runs to 16 residues. CDR3 in amino acids: CSVVTWTDSSYNEQFF. The CDR3 DNA is TGCAGCGTTGTTACCTGGACGGATAGCTCCTACAATGAGCAGTTCTTC.

V and J are TRBV6-5 and TRBJ1-4, with D hard to call. V was shortened by 9 bases and J by 5 bases, with 16 bases between the two germline ends. CDR1 and CDR2 from the germline V gene are MNHEY and SVGAGI. CDR3 length equals 14 residues. The CDR3 here is CARPRAGLNEKLFF. The CDR3 nucleotides are TGTGCCAGGCCTCGGGCAGGTTTAAATGAAAAACTGTTTTTT.

The rearrangement uses TRBV20-1 and TRBJ2-5; tentatively, D is TRBD1 (6 bases). The germline gives CDR1 DFQATT, CDR2 SNEGSKA (reference sequence). The CDR3 is 13 residues long. Trimming took off 5 bases at V and 2 bases at J, with 12 bases between the two ends. The CDR3 spells CSALTGTQETQYF. The DNA of the CDR3 is TGCAGTGCTTTGACAGGCACACAAGAGACCCAGTACTTC.

There are many counts of this clonotype. One end of the junction is discordant with germline, which a read error may explain. This chain uses TRBV3-1 with TRBJ1-2; D is ambiguous. CDR3 length equals 12 residues. In germline, CDR1 is LGHDT, CDR2 YNNKEL (reference sequence). The CDR3 here is CASSQVGYGYTF. CDR3 nucleotide sequence: TGCGCCAGCAGCCAAGTAGGATATGGCTACACCTTC.

This clonotype occurred a few times. The V call is TRBV29-1, the J call TRBJ1-1, with D hard to call. Between the trimmed V and J ends, which lost 1 base and 1 base, there was a span of 4 bases. Germline CDR1 is SQVTM and CDR2 is ANQGSEA. This CDR3 is 12 amino acids long. In nucleotides, the CDR3 is TGCAGCGTTGAAGGGAGGAACACTGAAGCTTTCTTT. Its protein is CSVEGRNTEAFF.

This chain links TRBV20-1 with TRBJ2-4; D is possibly TRBD1 or TRBD2 (5 bases each). Gene TRBJ2-7 matches the end of the DNA better, so the J call may be wrong. Looked up from germline, CDR1 is DFQATT and CDR2 is SNEGSKA (reference sequence). This CDR3 has 11 amino acids. CDR3 amino acids: CSASRDPEQYF. The DNA of the CDR3 is TGCAGTGCTTCCCGGGACCCCGAGCAGTACTTC.

This clonotype was counted only a few times. The chain has TRBV7-2 and TRBJ1-2; the match to TRBD1 covers 8 bases. This CDR3 has 15 amino acids. Per germline, CDR1 SGHTA and CDR2 FQGNSA. V trimming: 5 bases; J trimming: 0 bases; junction bases outside the gene matches: 5. The CDR3 loop reads CASSPLTGANYGYTF. Written as DNA, the CDR3 is TGTGCCAGCAGCCCGCTGACAGGGGCTAACTATGGCTACACCTTC.

About this clonotype itself: One base away lies a much larger clone, so this may be a sequencing read error. The chain's CDR3 is CSAVAQGFGANVPTF. The CDR3 DNA follows: TGCAGCGCCGTGGCCCAGGGTTTTGGGGCCAACGTCCCGACTTTC. The V call is TRBV29-1, the J call TRBJ2-6, with a possible D match to TRBD1 (5 bases). CDR1 is SQVTM and CDR2 is ANQGSEA in the germline V gene. This CDR3 region has 15 residues.

The gene calls are TRBV20-1 and TRBJ2-1; tentative D call: TRBD2 (5 bases). Germline-derived CDR1 and CDR2 are DFQATT and SNEGSKA (reference sequence). V was pared by 2 bases and J by 4 bases, with 15 bases between. The length of the CDR3 is 15 residues. CDR3: CSARNPVTRYNEQFF. The CDR3 DNA follows: TGCAGTGCTAGAAATCCAGTTACTAGGTACAATGAGCAGTTCTTC.

V is TRBV5-1 and J is TRBJ2-5; 8 nucleotides line up with TRBD1. The J call may be faulty, since TRBJ2-7 better matches the DNA end. Germline V gene sequence: CDR1 SGHRS, CDR2 YFSETQ. The CDR3 length is 14 residues. The CDR3 reads CASTPGTGIHEQYF. Here the CDR3 DNA reads TGCGCCAGCACCCCCGGGACAGGTATCCACGAGCAGTACTTC.

This clonotype turned up a few times. The CDR3 nucleotides are TGTGCTAGTGGTTTTCCCTCTTTCGGGGGTCTTTTGTATGGCTACACCTTC. This codes for CASGFPSFGGLLYGYTF. The chain has TRBV12-5 and TRBJ1-2, with a tentative D call TRBD1 (5 bases). This CDR3 region has 17 residues. Trimming removed 3 bases from V and 5 bases from J, with 22 bases in between. Per germline, CDR1 LGHNT and CDR2 FRNRAP.

As concerns this clonotype: The conserved final phenylalanine or tryptophan is absent from the CDR3, which likely points to a read error. The chain uses TRBV12-3 or TRBV12-4 and TRBJ1-6; D is unresolved. V lost 3 bases to trimming and J lost 5 bases, with 8 bases between them. The CDR3 covers 14 residues. DNA for the CDR3: TGTGCCAGCAGTTTCTCAGGAGATAATTCACCCCTCCACTTA. It translates to CASSFSGDNSPLHL.